This T cell receptor beta chain is drawn from a study of CD8+ T cells in alopecia areata. Investigators isolated RNA and reverse transcribed it into cDNA to act as the sequencing template. Some clones are missing from TCRdb's copy, which holds only in-frame ones; the method was immunoSEQ multiplex PCR. The table includes about 160,000 clones, around 71% detected once. General study points: With tofacitinib ongoing, many expanded lesional clones persisted in both scalp and blood. Scalp specimens additionally yield sequences from normal skin's resident alphabeta T cells.

About this clone: Its specificity is unknown. The sample holds other DNA sequences that translate to the same CDR3.

The CDR3 is made up of 13 amino acids. CDR1 and CDR2 from the germline V gene are SGHTA and FQGNSA. V lost 3 bases and J 6 bases, leaving 6 bases between the germline ends. Treatment: oral pan-JAK inhibitor, 5-10 mg twice daily. This chain joins TRBV7-2 and TRBJ1-6; D gene ambiguous. The source is a human donor with alopecia areata. The specimen was CD4+ T cells sorted from blood, collected at week 4, from a patient treated with tofacitinib. In DNA form, the CDR3 reads TGTGCCAGCAGCTTGGACGGTAATTCACCCCTCCACTTT. It encodes CASSLDGNSPLHF.